A single sample is the source of the 16 T cell receptor beta chains below, sequenced in a study of blood T cell repertoires in COVID-19. Sequencing used immunoSEQ multiplex PCR; TCRdb keeps in-frame clones, though not all of them. The sample consists of around 150,000 clones, approximately 80% of them appearing once. The sequenced material came from PBMCs or T cells enriched from blood (not recorded which). The receptors come from a man in his sixties or seventies who had been exposed to COVID-19.

The V and J genes are TRBV7-2 and TRBJ1-6; D is ambiguous. The CDR3 runs 13 residues. Germline V gene sequence: CDR1 SGHTA, CDR2 FQGNSA. V was cut by 5 bases and J by 10 bases, with 12 bases left in between. The CDR3: CASSLGLRSPLHF. The CDR3 DNA reads as TGTGCCAGCAGCCTCGGGTTGAGGTCACCCCTCCACTTT.

A single count supports this clone. The V and J genes are TRBV28 and TRBJ2-3; TRBD2 agrees at 9 bases. This CDR3 has 17 residues. Germline loops: CDR1 MDHEN, CDR2 SYDVKM. V shed 5 bases, J shed 5 bases, and the junction held 14 bases outside the gene matches. CDR3 protein: CASSAVASGTREDTQYF. In nucleotides, the CDR3 is TGTGCCAGCAGTGCTGTGGCTAGCGGGACAAGGGAAGATACGCAGTATTTT.

The V call is TRBV30, the J call TRBJ2-7, with 8 bases lining up with TRBD2. The germline CDR1 and CDR2 sequences are GTSNPN and SVGIG (reference sequence). The V and J ends lost 0 bases and 1 base, in that order; junction bases with no gene match: 8. The CDR3 loop spans 16 amino acids. The CDR3 is CAWSVGGGLSSYEQYF. In DNA form, the CDR3 reads TGTGCCTGGAGTGTAGGCGGGGGGCTATCGTCCTACGAGCAGTACTTC.

The chain links TRBV5-1 to TRBJ2-7, with 7 bases aligning to TRBD2. The CDR3 has 13 amino acids. The ends lost 4 bases at V and 6 bases at J; junction bases unmatched: 7. The germline V gene has CDR1 SGHRS and CDR2 YFSETQ. The CDR3 protein is CASSQGTTAEQYF. The CDR3, as DNA: TGCGCCAGCAGCCAAGGGACTACCGCCGAGCAGTACTTC.

This clone has only one observation. This rearrangement joins TRBV21-1 to TRBJ2-3; the table assigns TRBD2, which was not confirmed against the DNA. TRBV21-1 is deemed a pseudogene. This CDR3 comprises 16 residues. The CDR3 is CASSSRLADCTDTQYF. The CDR3 DNA is TGTGCCAGCAGCAGTCGACTAGCGGACTGCACAGATACGCAGTATTTT.

The V call is TRBV3-1 (or the pseudogene TRBV3-2), the J call TRBJ1-4, with a possible D match to TRBD1 (5 bases). The CDR3 sequence is 19 residues long. CDR1 LGHDT and CDR2 YNNKEL come from the germline V gene (reference sequence). The germline V and J ends were trimmed by 3 bases and 0 bases, with 20 bases remaining between them. The CDR3 protein is CASSHGGGLGLATNEKLFF. For the CDR3, the DNA is TGTGCCAGCAGCCACGGTGGGGGACTGGGCCTTGCAACTAATGAAAAACTGTTTTTT.

This sequence joins TRBV4-2 and TRBJ1-5; no reliable D call. V gave up 0 bases and J gave up 11 bases, with 11 bases separating them. The CDR3 length is 13 residues. CDR1 LGHNA and CDR2 YNFKEQ come from the germline V gene. The CDR3 nucleotides are TGTGCCAGCAGCCAAGATAACGGGTTGGCCCAGCATTTT. This codes for CASSQDNGLAQHF.

This sequence joins TRBV6-5 and TRBJ2-1, with 9 bases identical to TRBD2. Trimming removed 2 bases from V and 7 bases from J; junction bases left unmatched: 9. The CDR3 covers 16 residues. Germline V lookup: CDR1 MNHEY, CDR2 SVGAGI. The CDR3: CASSYGRLAGTNEQFF. DNA of the CDR3: TGTGCCAGCAGTTACGGCCGGCTAGCGGGAACTAATGAGCAGTTCTTC.

This clone was observed a few times. V usage is TRBV4-3 and J usage is TRBJ1-2; D remains unclear. Germline CDR1 LGHNA, CDR2 YSLEER. The CDR3 is made up of 15 amino acids. V shed 0 bases and J shed 4 bases, with 12 bases lying between them. The CDR3 sequence is CASSQDPYPLYGYTF. As DNA, the CDR3 is TGCGCCAGCAGCCAAGATCCTTACCCACTCTATGGCTACACCTTC.

The CDR3 DNA reads as TGCGCCAGCAGCCGAAAACCGGAGGGTGAGCAGTTCTTC. Amino acid sequence: CASSRKPEGEQFF. J is TRBJ2-1 and V is TRBV4-1; a possible D gene is TRBD2 (6 bases). The CDR3 spans 13 residues. V lost 4 bases to trimming and J lost 9 bases, with 13 bases between them. CDR1 MGHRA and CDR2 YSYEKL come from the germline V gene.

The V and J genes are TRBV19 and TRBJ1-6; a possible D gene is TRBD1 (5 bases). This CDR3 is built from 13 residues. V lost 10 bases and J 4 bases, leaving 11 bases between the germline ends. Germline V lookup: CDR1 LNHDA, CDR2 SQIVND (reference sequence). The CDR3 protein is CATSKGYNSPLHF. The CDR3 DNA reads as TGTGCCACTTCAAAGGGGTATAATTCACCCCTCCACTTT. Based on the CDR3 plus reference TRBV19 and TRBJ1-6, the full variable domain is DGGITQSPKYLFRKEGQNVTLSCEQNLNHDAMYWYRQDPGQGLRLIYYSQIVNDFQKGDIAEGYSVSREKKESFPLTVTSAQKNPTAFYLCATSKGYNSPLHFGNGTRLTVT.

V is TRBV19 and J is TRBJ1-4; D gene ambiguous. The CDR3 spans 15 residues. Trimming cost V 3 bases and J 4 bases, with 12 bases left between them. Germline V gene sequence: CDR1 LNHDA, CDR2 SQIVND (reference sequence). CDR3: CASSIMSTGNEKLFF. In nucleotides, the CDR3 is TGTGCCAGTAGTATTATGAGCACGGGTAATGAAAAACTGTTTTTT.

The V and J genes are TRBV4-3 and TRBJ2-7; 12 bases fit TRBD2. This CDR3 spans 18 amino acids. Germline V gives CDR1 LGHNA, CDR2 YSLEER. After removal of 1 base from V and 7 bases from J, the junction contained 14 bases not matched to a gene. This CDR3 reads CASSQAASGRAGVGEQYF. The CDR3 DNA follows: TGCGCCAGCAGCCAAGCGGCTAGCGGGAGGGCCGGAGTGGGAGAGCAGTACTTC.

The chain joins TRBV5-4 to TRBJ2-2, with no clear D. Germline CDR1 reads SGHNT; CDR2 reads YYREEE (reference sequence). This CDR3 has 14 amino acids. V lost 3 bases to trimming and J lost 1 base, with 7 bases between them. The CDR3, as DNA: TGTGCCAGCAGCTACCCCGGGAACACCGGGGAGCTGTTTTTT. This sequence encodes CASSYPGNTGELFF.

The genes are TRBV6-4 and TRBJ2-6; perhaps TRBD2 as D (5 bases). Trimming took off 3 bases at V and 4 bases at J, with 10 bases between the two ends. CDR1 and CDR2 (germline): MRHNA, SNTAGT. The CDR3 length is 15 residues. The CDR3 loop reads CASSEEGTGANVLTF. As DNA, the CDR3 is TGTGCCAGCAGTGAAGAGGGCACCGGGGCCAACGTCCTGACTTTC.

The rearrangement links TRBV19 to TRBJ2-6, with 9 bases lining up with TRBD1. The CDR3 spans 17 residues. V trimming: 5 bases; J trimming: 1 base; junction bases outside the gene matches: 6. Germline assignment: CDR1 LNHDA and CDR2 SQIVND (reference sequence). This CDR3 is CASSGTGLGSGANVLTF. The CDR3 DNA reads TGTGCCAGTAGTGGGACAGGGCTCGGGTCTGGGGCCAACGTCCTGACTTTC.